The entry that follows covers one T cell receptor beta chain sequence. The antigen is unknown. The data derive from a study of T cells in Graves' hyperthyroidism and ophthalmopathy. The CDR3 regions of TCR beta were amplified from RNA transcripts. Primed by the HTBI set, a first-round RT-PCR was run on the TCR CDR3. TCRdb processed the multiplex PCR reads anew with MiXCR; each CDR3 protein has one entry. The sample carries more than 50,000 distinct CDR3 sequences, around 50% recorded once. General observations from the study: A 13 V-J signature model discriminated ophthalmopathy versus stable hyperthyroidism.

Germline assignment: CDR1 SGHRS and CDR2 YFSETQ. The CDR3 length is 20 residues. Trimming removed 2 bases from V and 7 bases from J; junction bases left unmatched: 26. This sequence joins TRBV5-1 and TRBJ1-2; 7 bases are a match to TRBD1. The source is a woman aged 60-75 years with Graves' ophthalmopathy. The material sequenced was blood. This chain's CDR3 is CASSLRSTGTNEKPFFGYTF. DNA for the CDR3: TGCGCCAGCAGCTTACGCTCGACAGGGACTAATGAAAAACCGTTTTTTGGCTACACCTTC.